The rows below give T cell receptor beta chains drawn from one sample of a study of T cell responses to AZD1222 COVID-19 vaccine. Assay: immunoSEQ multiplex PCR; the TCRdb copy retains only in-frame clones and omits some. There are around 130,000 clones in the sample; 80% to 95% occur only once, and under 4.5% lies in the top ten. Sequenced material: peripheral blood, taken 28 days after the second dose of the MenACWY control vaccine. The receptor set was obtained from an adult who received the MenACWY meningococcal vaccine as a control. CDR3s include the opening cysteine and the closing phenylalanine or tryptophan. D genes are given only for firm matches. Part of the rows lack a size; the others show once, few, many or a class for expanded clones.

CDR3 length	D gene	V gene	J gene	clone size	CDR3 DNA	CDR3 protein
16	NA	TRBV19	TRBJ2-3	NA	TGTGCCAGTAGTCCAACCGGGACTGGCGCCGCAGATACGCAGTATTTT	CASSPTGTGAADTQYF
16	TRBD1	TRBV6-1	TRBJ1-5	NA	TGTGCCAGCAGTGAAAGGGGACAGGGAGGCAATCAGCCCCAGCATTTT	CASSERGQGGNQPQHF
15	NA	TRBV7-2	TRBJ1-5	NA	TGTGCCAGCAGCGCGGACGCCTTCAACAATCAGCCCCAGCATTTT	CASSADAFNNQPQHF
17	NA	TRBV4-2	TRBJ1-3	NA	TGTGCCAGCAGCCACGACCCCGGACAAGGGTCTGGAAACACCATATATTTT	CASSHDPGQGSGNTIYF
12	NA	TRBV6-5	TRBJ2-5	NA	TGTGCCAGCAGTTCCCCAGCCGAGACCCAGTACTTC	CASSSPAETQYF
15	NA	TRBV27	TRBJ2-5	NA	TGTGCCAGCAGTTTAGAGCGCGGGACAAAAGAGACCCAGTACTTC	CASSLERGTKETQYF
16	NA	TRBV11-3	TRBJ1-1	NA	TGTGCCAGCAGCCACACCGCCGGGTACATGAACACTGAAGCTTTCTTT	CASSHTAGYMNTEAFF
14	TRBD1	TRBV2	TRBJ2-1	NA	TGTGCCAGCACCGGACAGGCTTCCTACAATGAGCAGTTCTTC	CASTGQASYNEQFF
15	NA	TRBV7-3	TRBJ2-7	once	TGTGCCAGCAGCTTATTTGGCGGGAATTTCTACGAGCAGTACTTC	CASSLFGGNFYEQYF
13	NA	TRBV5-6	TRBJ1-3	NA	TGTGCCAGCATCCAAGAGGGCGGAAACACCATATATTTT	CASIQEGGNTIYF
13	NA	TRBV12-3/TRBV12-4	TRBJ2-1	NA	TGTGCCAGCAGTTTGTATGGGGAAGATGAGCAGTTCTTC	CASSLYGEDEQFF
14	NA	TRBV7-9	TRBJ1-2	NA	TGTGCCAGCAGCTTTGGGGGCGCAGTAATGGGCTACACCTTC	CASSFGGAVMGYTF
14	NA	TRBV3-1/TRBV3-2	TRBJ1-1	NA	TGTGCCAGCAAAAGGTTCCCGATGAACACTGAAGCTTTCTTT	CASKRFPMNTEAFF
12	NA	TRBV12-3/TRBV12-4	TRBJ2-1	NA	TGTGCCAGCAGGGACTCGTACAATGAGCAGTTCTTC	CASRDSYNEQFF
15	NA	TRBV5-6	TRBJ2-5	NA	TGTGCCAGCAGCTTGAGAGCAGACTACCAAGAGACCCAGTACTTC	CASSLRADYQETQYF
14	NA	TRBV23-1	TRBJ2-1	few	TGCGCCAGCAGGGCGGGGACACAATACAATGAGCAGTTCTTC	CASRAGTQYNEQFF
17	TRBD2	TRBV7-2	TRBJ2-5	NA	TGTGCCAGCAGCTTAGGACTAGCGGGGGTGGGGCAAGAGACCCAGTACTTC	CASSLGLAGVGQETQYF
12	NA	TRBV19	TRBJ2-2	once	TGTGCCAGTAACACGGATGACGCGGAGCTGTTTTTT	CASNTDDAELFF
14	NA	TRBV5-5	TRBJ1-1	NA	TGTGCCAGCACCTTCAGGGAGATGAACACTGAAGCTTTCTTT	CASTFREMNTEAFF
14	NA	TRBV5-4	TRBJ1-2	NA	TGTGCCAGCAGCTTGGGAGGGGCGAACTATGGCTACACCTTC	CASSLGGANYGYTF
15	TRBD2	TRBV3-1/TRBV3-2	TRBJ2-7	NA	TGTGCCAGCAGCTTAGGACTAGCGGGTCCCTACGAGCAGTACTTC	CASSLGLAGPYEQYF
15	TRBD1	TRBV5-1	TRBJ2-1	NA	TGCGCCAGCAGCTTGGTAGCAGGGGGCAACAATGAGCAGTTCTTC	CASSLVAGGNNEQFF
17	TRBD1	TRBV7-8	TRBJ1-3	NA	TGTGCCAGCAGCCCAGGACAGGAGAGCGCGCGAGGAAACACCATATATTTT	CASSPGQESARGNTIYF
18	TRBD2	TRBV7-9	TRBJ2-1	NA	TGTGCCAGCAGCGTAACCGGGACTAGCGGGAGGGCGAGCAATGAGCAGTTCTTC	CASSVTGTSGRASNEQFF
11	NA	TRBV2	TRBJ2-2	NA	TGTGCCAGCAGTCCACCCGGGGAGCTGTTTTTT	CASSPPGELFF
12	TRBD1	TRBV30	TRBJ1-4	NA	TGTGCCTGGGGGACAGGAAATGAAAAACTGTTTTTT	CAWGTGNEKLFF
14	NA	TRBV7-8	TRBJ1-2	NA	TGTGCCAGCAGCTTAGCCCGTGCGGGCTATGGCTACACCTTC	CASSLARAGYGYTF
13	TRBD1	TRBV27	TRBJ1-2	NA	TGTGCCAGCAGTCCAGGGACAGGGGGCGGCTACACCTTC	CASSPGTGGGYTF
19	NA	TRBV2	TRBJ1-5	NA	TGTGCCAGCAGTGAGGGTCGCCGGTCAGGCTTTCGGAGCAATCAGCCCCAGCATTTT	CASSEGRRSGFRSNQPQHF
15	NA	TRBV11-3	TRBJ2-1	NA	TGTGCCAGCAGCTTGCAGTTGAGCTCCTACAATGAGCAGTTCTTC	CASSLQLSSYNEQFF
12	NA	TRBV30	TRBJ2-7	once	TGTGCCTGGACAGCCAACTCCTACGAGCAGTACTTC	CAWTANSYEQYF
13	NA	TRBV12-3/TRBV12-4	TRBJ2-6	NA	TGTGCCAGCAGAATCTCTGGGGCCAACGTCCTGACTTTC	CASRISGANVLTF
14	NA	TRBV4-3	TRBJ1-5	NA	TGCGCCAGCAGCCAAGATATGCTGAATCAGCCCCAGCATTTT	CASSQDMLNQPQHF
15	TRBD1	TRBV3-1/TRBV3-2	TRBJ1-4	NA	TGTGCCAGCAGCCAAAGGACAGGGACAAATGAAAAACTGTTTTTT	CASSQRTGTNEKLFF
16	NA	TRBV7-2	TRBJ1-6	NA	TGTGCCAGCAGCTTAGGAACCAGCTCCTATAATTCACCCCTCCACTTT	CASSLGTSSYNSPLHF
14	NA	TRBV24-1	TRBJ2-1	NA	TGTGCCACCAGTGATTTGAGGGTCCCCAATGAGCAGTTCTTC	CATSDLRVPNEQFF
13	TRBD2	TRBV20-1	TRBJ2-1	NA	TGCAGTGCTAGTTGGGCGGGGGACAATGAGCAGTTCTTC	CSASWAGDNEQFF
16	TRBD2	TRBV7-9	TRBJ2-3	NA	TGTGCCAGCAGCTTAGAGCGGGGGGGCGTCCCAGATACGCAGTATTTT	CASSLERGGVPDTQYF
15	NA	TRBV5-1	TRBJ1-1	NA	TGCGCCAGCAGCTTGGTTGGGCCTGAGGACACTGAAGCTTTCTTT	CASSLVGPEDTEAFF
15	TRBD2	TRBV19	TRBJ2-1	NA	TGTGCCAGTAGTATAGGGACTAGCGGGAGAATTGAGCAGTTCTTC	CASSIGTSGRIEQFF
13	NA	TRBV6-5	TRBJ1-5	NA	TGTGCCTCCCGGCCCAATAGCAATCAGCCCCAGCATTTT	CASRPNSNQPQHF
16	TRBD1	TRBV5-1	TRBJ2-1	NA	TGCGCCAGCAGCTTGGCCGGGACAGGGCCCTACAATGAGCAGTTCTTC	CASSLAGTGPYNEQFF
13	NA	TRBV27	TRBJ2-5	NA	TGTGCCAGCAGTTTAGGCGGGGCGGAGACCCAGTACTTC	CASSLGGAETQYF
14	NA	TRBV29-1	TRBJ1-2	NA	TGCAGCGTTGAAGATTTGACAGCCCACTATGGCTACACCTTC	CSVEDLTAHYGYTF
14	NA	TRBV27	TRBJ1-6	NA	TGTGCCAGCAGTTTATCGGGCTCAGAGGACGTCCTCCACTTT	CASSLSGSEDVLHF
14	TRBD1	TRBV2	TRBJ2-2	few	TGTGCCAGCAGCGTGGACAGGTACACCGGGGAGCTGTTTTTT	CASSVDRYTGELFF
17	NA	TRBV7-8	TRBJ2-7	once	TGTGCCAGCAGCTTAACCCGGACGGAAAGGGGCTCCTACGAGCAGTACTTC	CASSLTRTERGSYEQYF
14	TRBD1	TRBV6-5	TRBJ1-2	NA	TGTGCCAGCAGCCGGGACAGGGGAACTTTTGGCTACACCTTC	CASSRDRGTFGYTF
16	TRBD1	TRBV5-6	TRBJ1-1	NA	TGTGCCAGCAGATCAGGCAGGACGACAGGGGAAACTGAAGCTTTCTTT	CASRSGRTTGETEAFF
16	NA	TRBV21-1	TRBJ2-3	NA	TGTGCCAGCAGCAAAAGTTCAAACAGCGCCATAGATACGCAGTATTTT	CASSKSSNSAIDTQYF
17	NA	TRBV7-9	TRBJ1-1	NA	TGTGCCAGCAGCCCGGAGACCGGGACTCTCAGTTACACTGAAGCTTTCTTT	CASSPETGTLSYTEAFF
14	NA	TRBV28	TRBJ1-5	NA	TGTGCCAGCAGTTTGGGGAATAGCAATCAGCCCCAGCATTTT	CASSLGNSNQPQHF
16	NA	TRBV13	TRBJ1-2	few	TGTGCCAGCAGCTTTAGGGCGCCAGGAGAGACCGATGGCTACACCTTC	CASSFRAPGETDGYTF